This entry describes one TCR beta chain. Antigen: not known. This entry comes from a study of cytomegalovirus exposure and HLA in healthy donors. Study-wide results and limits: Common viral pathogens were later found to be apparently linked to several of the most significant clusters. Some public TCRs appeared in many individuals, while most sequences were rare.

Primers included in the PCR were 60 Vbeta and 13 Jbeta primers. TCRdb's table, derived via immunoSEQ multiplex PCR, lists solely in-frame clones and lacks some. In the table there are about 170,000 clones, under 75% of which are singletons. The germline V gene encodes CDR1 SEHNR and CDR2 FQNEAQ (reference sequence). There are 14 residues in the CDR3. Deletions cut 2 bases from V and 3 bases from J, with 11 bases between. The chain links TRBV7-9 to TRBJ2-7, with D tentatively TRBD1 (6 bases). This receptor was identified in a man aged 35 to 55 in good health and CMV-seropositive. Specimen: PBMCs. CDR3 bases: TGTGCCAGCAGCTTAACAGGACAGAACTACGAGCAGTACTTC. This translates into CASSLTGQNYEQYF.